Listed below are T cell receptor beta chains from one sample, sequenced in a study of response to subunit inactivated influenza vaccine. Using its own MiXCR run on the RT-PCR reads, TCRdb lists one record per CDR3 protein. The repertoire includes 550,000 to 800,000 distinct CDR3 sequences, more than 15% of them detected once, and roughly 10% sits in the top ten. The sequences come from PBMCs from blood, collected about 11 days after vaccination. These receptors originate from a man over 45 who received an inactivated influenza vaccine. The CDR3 runs from the conserved cysteine through the conserved F or W. The D gene is left open where the match is weak. Expanded clones get a size class; other rows say once, few or many, or leave the size out.

CDR3aa,CDR3nt,d_gene,j_gene,abundance,v_gene
CASSYLGARTQYF,TGTGCCAGCAGTTACTTGGGAGCGCGGACCCAGTACTTC,.,TRBJ2-5,.,TRBV6-6
CSGPRGLALEQYF,TGCAGTGGACCTAGAGGGCTAGCGCTCGAGCAGTACTTC,.,TRBJ2-7,.,TRBV20-1
CASSSVGGFSTDTQYF,TGTGCCAGCAGCTCTGTGGGGGGCTTTAGCACAGATACGCAGTATTTT,.,TRBJ2-3,.,TRBV7-3
CASSQGFSPKAGGYTF,TGTGCCAGCAGCCAAGGGTTTTCACCTAAAGCGGGAGGCTACACCTTC,.,TRBJ1-2,.,TRBV14
CSADGTEWGLDTQYF,TGCAGTGCGGATGGGACAGAGTGGGGCTTAGATACGCAGTATTTT,TRBD1,TRBJ2-3,many,TRBV20-1
CASAPDRKTGELFF,TGCGCCAGCGCCCCGGACAGAAAGACCGGGGAGCTGTTTTTT,.,TRBJ2-2,few,TRBV5-1
CASSFSQETQYF,TGTGCCAGCAGCTTTTCCCAAGAGACCCAGTACTTC,.,TRBJ2-5,many,TRBV7-9
CSVEGTGGIQETQYF,TGCAGCGTTGAAGGTACAGGGGGAATCCAAGAGACCCAGTACTTC,TRBD1,TRBJ2-5,few,TRBV29-1
CASSYSSARDTFTGELFF,TGTGCCAGCAGTTACTCATCAGCTCGGGACACCTTCACCGGGGAGCTGTTTTTT,.,TRBJ2-2,few,TRBV6-5
CSAEVGGRGQPQHF,TGCAGTGCCGAGGTTGGGGGAAGGGGCCAGCCCCAGCATTTT,.,TRBJ1-5,many,TRBV20-1
CASSEALNTGELFF,TGTGCCAGCAGCGAGGCTCTTAACACCGGGGAGCTGTTTTTT,.,TRBJ2-2,.,TRBV9
CSAGYYNEQFF,TGCAGTGCTGGGTACTACAATGAGCAGTTCTTC,.,TRBJ2-1,.,TRBV20-1
CAAETGGLGTGELFF,TGTGCCGCCGAGACAGGGGGCTTAGGGACCGGGGAGCTGTTTTTT,TRBD1,TRBJ2-2,.,TRBV28
CASSQDVFGANVLTF,TGCGCCAGCAGCCAAGATGTCTTTGGGGCCAACGTCCTGACTTTC,.,TRBJ2-6,.,TRBV4-3
CSARSGSESTKQYF,TGCAGTGCTAGATCTGGGTCAGAGTCCACCAAGCAGTACTTC,.,TRBJ2-7,few,TRBV20-1
CSASPTESVYQPQHF,TGCAGTGCTAGCCCCACGGAAAGCGTGTATCAGCCCCAGCATTTT,.,TRBJ1-5,few,TRBV20-1
CAVSPPGKVKEQYF,TGTGCCGTATCCCCACCCGGAAAGGTAAAGGAGCAGTACTTC,.,TRBJ2-7,.,TRBV27
CASSLGVDSPLHF,TGTGCCAGCAGCTTAGGGGTAGATTCACCCCTCCACTTT,.,TRBJ1-6,few,TRBV7-2
CSARDSSQSPDTQYF,TGCAGTGCTAGAGATTCGTCTCAGTCCCCGGATACGCAGTATTTT,.,TRBJ2-3,.,TRBV20-1
CASSKGPQETQYF,TGTGCCAGCAGCAAAGGGCCTCAAGAGACCCAGTACTTC,.,TRBJ2-5,few,TRBV5-5
CSARDRLGVETQYF,TGCAGTGCTAGAGATCGGTTAGGGGTGGAGACCCAGTACTTC,.,TRBJ2-5,.,TRBV20-1
CASSQVEGNHEQFF,TGCGCCAGCAGCCAAGTAGAGGGGAACCATGAGCAGTTCTTC,.,TRBJ2-1,few,TRBV4-3
CSARDPVKGYTF,TGCAGTGCTAGAGATCCAGTAAAAGGCTACACCTTC,.,TRBJ1-2,few,TRBV20-1
CASSYTGTSGYSYNEQFF,TGTGCCAGCAGTTATACCGGGACTAGCGGGTATTCCTACAATGAGCAGTTCTTC,TRBD2,TRBJ2-1,.,TRBV6-2/TRBV6-3
CASRDGYPDTQYF,TGTGCCAGCAGGGACGGCTACCCAGATACGCAGTATTTT,.,TRBJ2-3,many,TRBV6-1
CASSSRDRNQNQYF,TGTGCCAGCAGTAGCCGGGACAGAAATCAAAATCAGTACTTC,TRBD1,TRBJ2-7,.,TRBV6-1
CASSRQGTGYGYTF,TGTGCCAGCAGCCGACAGGGGACTGGCTATGGCTACACCTTC,TRBD1,TRBJ1-2,.,TRBV3-1
CAISEPKKKLADYNEQFF,TGTGCCATCAGTGAGCCCAAGAAAAAACTTGCCGACTACAATGAGCAGTTCTTC,.,TRBJ2-1,few,TRBV10-3
CASSLGQLPSNTGELFF,TGTGCCAGCAGTCTGGGACAATTACCCTCGAACACCGGGGAGCTGTTTTTT,.,TRBJ2-2,few,TRBV6-2/TRBV6-3
CASRRSTHTGELFF,TGTGCCAGCAGGAGGAGCACACACACCGGGGAGCTGTTTTTT,.,TRBJ2-2,.,TRBV6-1
CASSLAATGYTDTQYF,TGTGCCAGCAGTTTAGCGGCGACAGGGTACACAGATACGCAGTATTTT,TRBD1,TRBJ2-3,few,TRBV12-3/TRBV12-4
CASSMAGTGNEQFF,TGTGCCAGCAGCATGGCCGGGACAGGGAATGAGCAGTTCTTC,TRBD1,TRBJ2-1,.,TRBV11-2
CASSFGLAFEGQFF,TGTGCCAGCAGTTTCGGGCTAGCTTTTGAGGGGCAGTTCTTC,.,TRBJ2-1,few,TRBV28
CASSQVLAGTDTQYF,TGCGCCAGCAGCCAAGTGTTAGCGGGGACAGATACGCAGTATTTT,TRBD2,TRBJ2-3,few,TRBV4-1
CASTQAGYEQYF,TGTGCCAGCACCCAGGCAGGGTACGAGCAGTACTTC,.,TRBJ2-7,few,TRBV11-2
CATRPVAGGSYNEQFF,TGTGCCACCAGACCCGTAGCGGGAGGCTCCTACAATGAGCAGTTCTTC,TRBD2,TRBJ2-1,.,TRBV15
CASSPSGTSGASSYEQYF,TGTGCCAGCAGCCCATCCGGGACTAGCGGGGCTAGCTCCTACGAGCAGTACTTC,TRBD2,TRBJ2-7,.,TRBV11-1
CASSLGTSGRKTQYF,TGTGCCAGCAGCTTGGGGACTAGCGGGAGAAAGACCCAGTACTTC,TRBD2,TRBJ2-5,.,TRBV7-9
CAWSAARTGSDQPQHF,TGTGCCTGGAGCGCAGCTCGGACAGGGTCGGATCAGCCCCAGCATTTT,TRBD1,TRBJ1-5,.,TRBV30
CASSWGASGGLMETQYF,TGCGCCAGCAGCTGGGGGGCTAGCGGGGGGCTCATGGAGACCCAGTACTTC,TRBD2,TRBJ2-5,few,TRBV5-1
CASSLVGGAVSQETQYF,TGTGCCAGCAGCTTAGTGGGAGGGGCTGTTAGCCAAGAGACCCAGTACTTC,TRBD2,TRBJ2-5,.,TRBV7-2
CASRTGTSEAFF,TGTGCCAGCAGGACCGGGACAAGTGAAGCTTTCTTT,.,TRBJ1-1,few,TRBV12-3/TRBV12-4
CASRSPSGQINNEQFF,TGCGCCAGCAGGTCCCCGTCTGGACAGATAAACAATGAGCAGTTCTTC,.,TRBJ2-1,many,TRBV5-1
CASSATQRNTIYF,TGTGCCAGCAGCGCGACCCAACGAAACACCATATATTTT,.,TRBJ1-3,few,TRBV14
CASSQSGQIETQYF,TGTGCCAGCAGCCAATCGGGACAGATAGAGACCCAGTACTTC,TRBD1,TRBJ2-5,many,TRBV3-1
CASSNPGTSEQYF,TGTGCCAGCAGCAACCCCGGGACCTCCGAGCAGTACTTC,.,TRBJ2-7,few,TRBV3-1